The 22 T cell receptor beta chains reported below all come from one sample, sequenced in a study of STAT5B mutations in CD4+ large granular lymphocyte leukemia. Produced via immunoSEQ multiplex PCR; TCRdb's table is partial and in-frame only. The table shows around 27,000 clones, with under 80% occurring only once. Sample: CD4+ T cells from blood buffy coats. These receptors were obtained from a human donor in good health.

This clone was picked up a small number of times. This rearrangement joins TRBV7-6 to TRBJ1-1; 7 bases match TRBD1. The CDR3 sequence is 17 residues long. With 5 bases clipped from V and 1 base from J, the junction kept 13 bases outside the gene matches. CDR1 is SGHVS and CDR2 is FNYEAQ in the germline V gene. The CDR3 bases are TGTGCCAGCAGCGCCGTCCGACAGGGAGGGGAGAACACTGAAGCTTTCTTT. Translation gives CASSAVRQGGENTEAFF.

The rearrangement links TRBV19 to TRBJ2-2; no clear D. The V gene's germline CDR1 is LNHDA and CDR2 SQIVND (reference sequence). This CDR3 spans 11 amino acids. V dropped 6 bases and J dropped 7 bases, with 6 bases sitting between them. The CDR3 nucleotides read TGTGCCAGTAGACACGGCGGGGAGCTGTTTTTT. It is translated as CASRHGGELFF.

The chain combines TRBV28 with TRBJ2-5, with D tentatively TRBD1 or TRBD2 (5 bases each). Germline V gives CDR1 MDHEN, CDR2 SYDVKM. The CDR3 has 13 amino acids. The ends were cut back, 5 bases at V and 3 bases at J, with 10 bases in the middle. The CDR3 sequence: CASSRWGKETQYF. For the CDR3, the DNA is TGTGCCAGCAGTCGGTGGGGGAAAGAGACCCAGTACTTC.

The table lists this clone with a few counts. The rearrangement joins TRBV2 to TRBJ1-1; D is possibly TRBD1 (5 bases). Germline CDR1 SNHLY, CDR2 FYNNEI. Trimming removed 3 bases at V and 4 bases at J, with 15 bases between. The CDR3 runs 15 residues. The CDR3 coding sequence is TGTGCCAGCAGTGATTCACGGGGCATGGGCACTGAAGCTTTCTTT. Its protein product is CASSDSRGMGTEAFF.

V usage is TRBV11-2 and J usage is TRBJ2-2; possible D gene TRBD1, 5 bases. This CDR3 region has 13 residues. CDR1 and CDR2 (germline): SGHAT, FQNNGV. V gave up 9 bases and J gave up 2 bases, with 10 bases separating them. Here the CDR3 reads CASGRANTGELFF. In DNA form, the CDR3 reads TGTGCCAGTGGCAGGGCAAACACCGGGGAGCTGTTTTTT.

This clone was detected only once. V is TRBV11-2 and J is TRBJ2-7, with 13 bases aligning to TRBD2. V trimming: 3 bases; J trimming: 9 bases; junction bases outside the gene matches: 14. Germline V CDR1 and CDR2: SGHAT, FQNNGV. The CDR3 length is 17 residues. CDR3 nucleotide sequence: TGTGCCAGCAGCTTGAATTTCGGACTAGCGGGAGATAATGTGCAGTACTTC. Encoded protein: CASSLNFGLAGDNVQYF.

The V gene is TRBV5-1, the J gene TRBJ2-3, with 9 nucleotides matching TRBD2. V lost 3 bases and J lost 2; bases outside the gene matches: 4. Germline V gene data show CDR1 as SGHRS and CDR2 as YFSETQ. This CDR3 has 15 amino acids. The CDR3 protein is CASSWGTSFTDTQYF. CDR3 nucleotide sequence: TGCGCCAGCAGCTGGGGGACTAGCTTCACAGATACGCAGTATTTT.

This clone was counted a single time. The V and J genes are TRBV6-1 and TRBJ2-3, with D possibly called TRBD1 or TRBD2 (6 bases each). The V gene's germline CDR1 is MNHNS and CDR2 SASEGT. Trimming took off 7 bases at V and 2 bases at J, with 16 bases between the two ends. There are 15 residues in the CDR3. As DNA, the CDR3 is TGTGCCAGCAAACGGGGGCCACTTCTCACAGATACGCAGTATTTT. Protein sequence: CASKRGPLLTDTQYF.

The chain is built from TRBV5-1 and TRBJ2-1, with 8 bases matching TRBD1. Looked up from germline, CDR1 is SGHRS and CDR2 is YFSETQ. The CDR3 has 15 residues. After removal of 4 bases from V and 7 bases from J, the junction contained 10 bases not matched to a gene. The CDR3 DNA follows: TGCGCCAGCAGCAGACCGGGACAGGTAGGGAATGAGCAGTTCTTC. Translating it yields CASSRPGQVGNEQFF.

The V call is TRBV19, the J call TRBJ2-1, with 7 bases lining up with TRBD2. V lost 5 bases, J lost 7 bases, and 8 bases stayed unmatched. CDR1 and CDR2 (germline): LNHDA, SQIVND (reference sequence). The CDR3 contains 14 residues. CDR3 residues: CASSWGGNRNEQFF. The CDR3 DNA is TGTGCCAGTAGTTGGGGAGGGAACAGGAATGAGCAGTTCTTC.

The chain joins TRBV11-2 to TRBJ2-5, with D possibly matching TRBD2 (6 bases). V was trimmed by 0 bases and J by 1 base, leaving 9 bases between them. The CDR3 runs 15 residues. The germline gives CDR1 SGHAT, CDR2 FQNNGV. This chain's CDR3 is CASSLDGGTQETQYF. The CDR3 nucleotides are TGTGCCAGCAGCTTAGATGGGGGGACCCAAGAGACCCAGTACTTC.

This clone was recorded only once. The J gene is TRBJ2-7, the V gene TRBV19; 8 bases fit TRBD2. J gave up 6 bases and V 6 bases, and 13 bases lay outside the gene matches. The CDR3 is 15 residues long. CDR1 and CDR2 from the germline V gene are LNHDA and SQIVND (reference sequence). CDR3 region: CASRDPGLVSSEQYF. CDR3 nucleotide sequence: TGTGCCAGTAGAGACCCGGGACTAGTATCTAGCGAGCAGTACTTC.

This clone was observed a few times. The chain has TRBV5-6 and TRBJ1-5, with 7 nucleotides matching TRBD1. Germline V gene lookup returns CDR1 SGHDT and CDR2 YYEEEE. This CDR3 spans 17 amino acids. The junction had 11 bases not matched to a gene; V was cut back by 1 base and J by 4 bases. The CDR3 DNA reads as TGTGCCAGCAGCTTGCGCTTGAACAGGGGAGCGAATCAGCCCCAGCATTTT. This encodes CASSLRLNRGANQPQHF.

The V gene is TRBV9, the J gene TRBJ1-2; 9 bases map to TRBD1. Trimming took 2 bases from V and 4 from J; bases not matched to a gene: 6. The length of the CDR3 is 15 residues. Germline V gives CDR1 SGDLS, CDR2 YYNGEE. As DNA, the CDR3 is TGTGCCAGCAGCGTGGGGGACAGGGTCTCCTATGGCTACACCTTC. Its protein is CASSVGDRVSYGYTF.

The V gene is TRBV5-5, the J gene TRBJ2-2, with D unresolved. This CDR3 is 15 amino acids long. CDR1 and CDR2 from the germline V gene are SGHKS and YYEKEE (reference sequence). The V and J ends lost 2 bases and 0 bases respectively, with 8 bases between them. The CDR3 DNA follows: TGTGCCAGCAGCTTTCGCACAGCGAACACCGGGGAGCTGTTTTTT. Protein product: CASSFRTANTGELFF.

CDR3 nucleotides: TGTGCCAGCAGCTTGGTTGGGGGAAAGGCCGGGGAGCTGTTTTTT. As protein: CASSLVGGKAGELFF. The V call is TRBV5-8, the J call TRBJ2-2; possibly TRBD1 or TRBD2 for D (5 bases each). Germline loops: CDR1 SGHTS, CDR2 YDEGEE. CDR3 length: 15 residues. Trimming took 0 bases from V and 6 from J, leaving 12 bases between them.

This clone has a handful of counts. The chain has TRBV9 and TRBJ1-1; 7 bases are shared with TRBD1. V lost 1 base to trimming and J lost 5 bases; unmatched junction nucleotides: 5. CDR1 SGDLS and CDR2 YYNGEE come from the germline V gene. This CDR3 has 14 residues. The CDR3 DNA sequence: TGTGCCAGCAGCGTATCAGGGGGAAGGACTGAAGCTTTCTTT. As protein: CASSVSGGRTEAFF.

The V and J genes are TRBV5-1 and TRBJ2-7; 8 nucleotides line up with TRBD2. The germline CDR1 and CDR2 sequences are SGHRS and YFSETQ. The V and J ends lost 3 bases and 2 bases, in that order; junction bases with no gene match: 4. The CDR3 contains 14 residues. As DNA, the CDR3 is TGCGCCAGCAGCTCGGGGGGGGCCACCTACGAGCAGTACTTC. It yields the protein CASSSGGATYEQYF.

This sequence joins TRBV18 and TRBJ2-7; D may correspond to TRBD1 or TRBD2 (5 bases each). This CDR3 comprises 13 residues. The germline V gene has CDR1 KGHSH and CDR2 LQKENI. The ends were cut back, 0 bases at V and 6 bases at J, with 9 bases in the middle. CDR3 sequence (DNA): TGTGCCAGCTCACCACCGCGAGGGGTCGAGCAGTACTTC. It encodes CASSPPRGVEQYF.

This clone was found a few times. The chain recombines TRBV30 with TRBJ1-5; 9 nucleotides agree with TRBD1. CDR3 length: 16 amino acids. After removal of 3 bases from V and 9 bases from J, the junction contained 15 bases not matched to a gene. CDR1 is GTSNPN, CDR2 SVGIG, per germline (reference sequence). The CDR3 region has the DNA TGTGCCTGGAGGAAAGGACAGGGGCCTTTTGGTCTGCCCCAGCATTTT. It translates to CAWRKGQGPFGLPQHF.

For this clone: Other DNA sequences within the sample encode an identical CDR3. The genes are TRBV18 and TRBJ2-5, with D unclear. Trimming left V 1 base short and J 2 bases short, with 2 bases between. The germline CDR1 and CDR2 sequences are KGHSH and LQKENI. CDR3 length: 12 amino acids. CDR3 coding DNA: TGTGCCAGCTCACCACGTCAAGAGACCCAGTACTTC. Its translation is CASSPRQETQYF.

In its sample, this clone was seen once. The V call is TRBV12-1, the J call TRBJ2-7; TRBD2 is the table's D call and was not checked against the DNA. TRBV12-1 is a pseudogene locus. The CDR3 consists of 14 residues. The CDR3 reads CASSFGPGLYEQYF. The CDR3 DNA reads TGTGCCAGCAGCTTTGGTCCTGGACTTTACGAGCAGTACTTC.